The rows below give T cell receptor beta chains drawn from one sample of a study of blood T cell repertoires in COVID-19. Produced via immunoSEQ multiplex PCR; TCRdb's table is partial and in-frame only. The data show under 200,000 clones, with less than 90% seen just once and about 14% held by the top ten. Sequenced material: peripheral blood. These receptors were taken from a woman aged 70-85 years with COVID-19, enrolled during active disease. CDR3s include the opening cysteine and the closing phenylalanine or tryptophan. Each record gives: D gene, V gene, J gene, clone size, CDR3 DNA, CDR3 protein. The D gene is left open where the match is weak. Clone size is given for some rows only: seen once, a few or many times, or a class if the clone is expanded.

d_call: TRBD1
v_call: TRBV28
j_call: TRBJ1-1
clone_size: NA
cdr3_nt: TGTGCCAGCAATCTACAGGGGGGTTTGTCTGAAGCTTTCTTT
cdr3_aa: CASNLQGGLSEAFF

d_call: TRBD1
v_call: TRBV11-2
j_call: TRBJ1-6
clone_size: NA
cdr3_nt: TGTGCCAGCAGCTCCCGACAGGGAGACTCTAATTCACCCCTCCACTTT
cdr3_aa: CASSSRQGDSNSPLHF

d_call: TRBD1
v_call: TRBV5-1
j_call: TRBJ2-4
clone_size: NA
cdr3_nt: TGCGCCAGCAGCTTCGGGACAGGGGAAAACATTCAGTACTTC
cdr3_aa: CASSFGTGENIQYF

d_call: TRBD1
v_call: TRBV5-6
j_call: TRBJ2-6
clone_size: NA
cdr3_nt: TGTGCCAGCAGCTCGACAGGGGGGAACGTCCTGACTTTC
cdr3_aa: CASSSTGGNVLTF

d_call: TRBD1
v_call: TRBV5-4
j_call: TRBJ1-2
clone_size: NA
cdr3_nt: TGTGCCAGCAGTTATCCCGGGACAGGGGGTCATGGCTACACCTTC
cdr3_aa: CASSYPGTGGHGYTF

d_call: TRBD1
v_call: TRBV10-1
j_call: TRBJ1-1
clone_size: NA
cdr3_nt: TGCGCCAGCAGTGGAAAGGGACAGGCTGAAGCTTTCTTT
cdr3_aa: CASSGKGQAEAFF

d_call: NA
v_call: TRBV2
j_call: TRBJ1-1
clone_size: few
cdr3_nt: TGTGCCAGCAGTGAACAGGGGCGGAGGAACACTGAAGCTTTCTTT
cdr3_aa: CASSEQGRRNTEAFF

d_call: NA
v_call: TRBV7-2
j_call: TRBJ2-2
clone_size: NA
cdr3_nt: TGTGCCAGCAGCCGGAAACGTGGGGGGACCGGGGAGCTGTTTTTT
cdr3_aa: CASSRKRGGTGELFF

d_call: TRBD1
v_call: TRBV27
j_call: TRBJ2-7
clone_size: NA
cdr3_nt: TGTGCCAGCTCCCGGGTGGGACAGGGCGAATTGTTTGCTCTGTACTTC
cdr3_aa: CASSRVGQGELFALYF

d_call: TRBD1
v_call: TRBV14
j_call: TRBJ2-7
clone_size: NA
cdr3_nt: TGTGCCAGCAGCCTCCGACAGGGGATGCTGTACGAGCAGTACTTC
cdr3_aa: CASSLRQGMLYEQYF

d_call: NA
v_call: TRBV5-6
j_call: TRBJ1-5
clone_size: NA
cdr3_nt: TGTGCCAGCAGCCCGGGGGGGGCTTCGGGGCAGCCCCAGCATTTT
cdr3_aa: CASSPGGASGQPQHF

d_call: NA
v_call: TRBV12-3/TRBV12-4
j_call: TRBJ2-3
clone_size: NA
cdr3_nt: TGTGCCAGCAGTGCGATCACAGATACGCAGTATTTT
cdr3_aa: CASSAITDTQYF

d_call: NA
v_call: TRBV18
j_call: TRBJ2-2
clone_size: NA
cdr3_nt: TGTGCCAGCTCACCAGAACAGGGGAACACCGGGGAGCTGTTTTTT
cdr3_aa: CASSPEQGNTGELFF

d_call: NA
v_call: TRBV7-2
j_call: TRBJ1-3
clone_size: NA
cdr3_nt: TGTGCCAGCAGCTTGGGATGGGGGGCTGGAAACACCATATATTTT
cdr3_aa: CASSLGWGAGNTIYF

d_call: NA
v_call: TRBV2
j_call: TRBJ2-5
clone_size: NA
cdr3_nt: TGTGCCAGCAGTTCCGAAGAGACCCAGTACTTC
cdr3_aa: CASSSEETQYF

d_call: NA
v_call: TRBV5-6
j_call: TRBJ2-7
clone_size: once
cdr3_nt: TGTGCCAGCAGCTTGGGGGGCAGGATTCCCTTCGAGCAGTACTTC
cdr3_aa: CASSLGGRIPFEQYF

d_call: NA
v_call: TRBV19
j_call: TRBJ1-2
clone_size: NA
cdr3_nt: TGTGCCAGTACGGGGTTCTATGGCTACACCTTC
cdr3_aa: CASTGFYGYTF

d_call: TRBD1
v_call: TRBV28
j_call: TRBJ2-1
clone_size: NA
cdr3_nt: TGTGCCAGCACCCTAAGACGGACAGGTAGAGGGGACAATGAGCAGTTCTTC
cdr3_aa: CASTLRRTGRGDNEQFF

d_call: TRBD2
v_call: TRBV7-2
j_call: TRBJ2-2
clone_size: NA
cdr3_nt: TGTGCCAGCAGCTTATCGGGGGGTAGCACCGGGGAGCTGTTTTTT
cdr3_aa: CASSLSGGSTGELFF

d_call: NA
v_call: TRBV7-2
j_call: TRBJ2-2
clone_size: NA
cdr3_nt: TGTGCCAGCAGCTTAGTAGGCCTCGGACTAAACGACGGGGAGCTGTTTTTT
cdr3_aa: CASSLVGLGLNDGELFF

d_call: TRBD1
v_call: TRBV6-5
j_call: TRBJ2-6
clone_size: NA
cdr3_nt: TGTGCCAGCAGACCACAGGGGTCCGGGGCCAACGTCCTGACTTTC
cdr3_aa: CASRPQGSGANVLTF

d_call: TRBD2
v_call: TRBV2
j_call: TRBJ2-1
clone_size: NA
cdr3_nt: TGTGCCAGCAGCCCCAGCGGGAGGGGATACAATGAGCAGTTCTTC
cdr3_aa: CASSPSGRGYNEQFF

d_call: TRBD1
v_call: TRBV29-1
j_call: TRBJ1-2
clone_size: few
cdr3_nt: TGCAGCGTTGACGGGACAGGGGGCGTTGGCTACACCTTC
cdr3_aa: CSVDGTGGVGYTF

d_call: NA
v_call: TRBV30
j_call: TRBJ2-7
clone_size: NA
cdr3_nt: TGTGCCTGGAGCGCGATACGGGACATCAATTCCTACGAGCAGTACTTC
cdr3_aa: CAWSAIRDINSYEQYF

d_call: TRBD1
v_call: TRBV11-3
j_call: TRBJ1-3
clone_size: NA
cdr3_nt: TGTGCCAGCAGCTCCGGACAGGATGGAAACACCATATATTTT
cdr3_aa: CASSSGQDGNTIYF

d_call: TRBD2
v_call: TRBV10-3
j_call: TRBJ2-5
clone_size: once
cdr3_nt: TGTGCCATCAGTGCCCGGCGTGGGACTAGCGGGGATGAGACCCAGTACTTC
cdr3_aa: CAISARRGTSGDETQYF

d_call: TRBD1
v_call: TRBV18
j_call: TRBJ2-1
clone_size: NA
cdr3_nt: TGTGCCAGCTCGCCTTTTACAGGGGGAAACAATGAGCAGTTCTTC
cdr3_aa: CASSPFTGGNNEQFF

d_call: NA
v_call: TRBV12-3/TRBV12-4
j_call: TRBJ1-5
clone_size: NA
cdr3_nt: TGTGCCAGCAGGCGGGGGGGTCAGCCCCAGCATTTT
cdr3_aa: CASRRGGQPQHF

d_call: TRBD1
v_call: TRBV7-9
j_call: TRBJ2-7
clone_size: NA
cdr3_nt: TGTGCCAGCAGTGACCCGGACAGGAGCTCCTACGAGCAGTACTTC
cdr3_aa: CASSDPDRSSYEQYF

d_call: TRBD1
v_call: TRBV3-1/TRBV3-2
j_call: TRBJ1-1
clone_size: NA
cdr3_nt: TGTGCCAGCAGCCTCGACAGGGTAACTGAAGCTTTCTTT
cdr3_aa: CASSLDRVTEAFF

d_call: TRBD2
v_call: TRBV10-1
j_call: TRBJ2-3
clone_size: NA
cdr3_nt: TGCGCCAGCAGTTTTAGCGGGGCCACAGATACGCAGTATTTT
cdr3_aa: CASSFSGATDTQYF

d_call: NA
v_call: TRBV28
j_call: TRBJ2-4
clone_size: NA
cdr3_nt: TGTGCCAGCAGCTGGAAGGGGCCCCGTAACATTCAGTACTTC
cdr3_aa: CASSWKGPRNIQYF

d_call: NA
v_call: TRBV7-8
j_call: TRBJ1-3
clone_size: NA
cdr3_nt: TGTGCCAGCAGCGGTCAAGGACAGATCTCTGGAAACACCATATATTTT
cdr3_aa: CASSGQGQISGNTIYF

d_call: NA
v_call: TRBV2
j_call: TRBJ2-5
clone_size: NA
cdr3_nt: TGTGCCAGCAGTAGCTTTCAAGAGACCCAGTACTTC
cdr3_aa: CASSSFQETQYF

d_call: TRBD2
v_call: TRBV25-1
j_call: TRBJ2-3
clone_size: NA
cdr3_nt: TGTGCCAGCAGTGAAGTAGCGGGAGGGCCGAAAGATACGCAGTATTTT
cdr3_aa: CASSEVAGGPKDTQYF

d_call: NA
v_call: TRBV14
j_call: TRBJ1-1
clone_size: NA
cdr3_nt: TGTGCCAGCAGCCATCACCCCGCGCGGGGCCCAAGTACTGAAGCTTTCTTT
cdr3_aa: CASSHHPARGPSTEAFF

d_call: TRBD1
v_call: TRBV5-6
j_call: TRBJ2-5
clone_size: few
cdr3_nt: TGTGCCAGCAGCTCCGAGGACAGGGGTGGTGAGACCCAGTACTTC
cdr3_aa: CASSSEDRGGETQYF

d_call: TRBD2
v_call: TRBV5-1
j_call: TRBJ2-5
clone_size: NA
cdr3_nt: TGCGCCAGCAGCTCACTCGATCCCGGGGGGGAGACCCAGTACTTC
cdr3_aa: CASSSLDPGGETQYF

d_call: TRBD1
v_call: TRBV19
j_call: TRBJ2-7
clone_size: NA
cdr3_nt: TGTGCCAGTAGTAGCGGACAGGGGGGCGTCTACGAGCAGTACTTC
cdr3_aa: CASSSGQGGVYEQYF

d_call: NA
v_call: TRBV19
j_call: TRBJ1-6
clone_size: NA
cdr3_nt: TGTGCCTGTAAGAAGGTCCGGGACACTAATAATTCACCCCTCCACTTT
cdr3_aa: CACKKVRDTNNSPLHF

d_call: NA
v_call: TRBV5-1
j_call: TRBJ1-6
clone_size: NA
cdr3_nt: TGCGCCAGCAGCTTGGATGGGGGCGGTTATTCACCCCTCCACTTT
cdr3_aa: CASSLDGGGYSPLHF

d_call: NA
v_call: TRBV19
j_call: TRBJ2-5
clone_size: NA
cdr3_nt: TGTGCCAGTAGCGTACCTAGGATCGGTCAGACCCAGTACTTC
cdr3_aa: CASSVPRIGQTQYF

d_call: NA
v_call: TRBV10-3
j_call: TRBJ1-2
clone_size: NA
cdr3_nt: TGTGCCATCAGTGAGTCGGCAGGGCCGAACTATGGCTACACCTTC
cdr3_aa: CAISESAGPNYGYTF